The source of this TCR beta chain is a study of blood T cell repertoires in COVID-19. Study-wide context: Whether acute or convalescent, the COVID-19 samples came from the United States, Italy and Spain. Nucleic acid was either cDNA or gDNA, and it came from T cells, B-cell-depleted T cells, or PBMCs.

Patients of the Seattle cohort, enrolled during active infection, were followed longitudinally. The authors' processing: Reference gene primer amplification in the assay estimated nucleated cell counts. The protocol was immunoSEQ multiplex PCR, while the TCRdb copy is restricted to in-frame clones and leaves out a portion. That table gives V, J and clone size, and the DNA gave D and trimming. The sample includes over 200,000 clones, approximately 83% seen only once; the top ten take 1.3%. Sequenced material: peripheral blood. The receptor was isolated from a young woman with COVID-19, enrolled during active disease.

CDR3 sequence (DNA): TGTGCCAGCAGCCCGTCGGACAGGGGAAACACCATATATTTT. As protein: CASSPSDRGNTIYF. This rearrangement joins TRBV3-1 (or the pseudogene TRBV3-2) to TRBJ1-3; 7 bases are shared with TRBD1. Germline CDR1 is LGHDT and CDR2 is YNNKEL (reference sequence). Unmatched junction bases numbered 4, after V lost 4 bases and J lost 4 bases. This CDR3 contains 14 residues.